This T cell receptor (beta chain) was documented in a study of T-cell reconstitution after alpha-beta-depleted transplantation in children. Study-level points and caveats: Where alpha-beta T cells came from about two months after transplant was reportedly several hundred expanded graft clones. One year after transplant, T-cell counts and diversity came mostly from newly produced T cells. In some patients, recipient T cells and intrathymic progenitors surviving conditioning explained high day-60 diversity.

Construction of the TCRbeta library involved unique molecular identifiers. TCRdb independently ran MiXCR on the PCR reads; one entry per CDR3 protein. There are 250,000 to 300,000 distinct CDR3 sequences in the sample; approximately 7.3% occur only once, and over 7.5% lies in the top ten. This clonotype has at least ten counts. Its antigen is as yet unknown. The sequences come from peripheral blood, collected 360 days after TCRalphabeta/CD19-depleted stem cell transplant. The TCR originated in a female patient aged 2-10 years who had a stem cell transplant for Fanconi anemia, so the T cells may come from the graft donor.

The CDR3 sequence: CASSGQWNTGELFF. The CDR3 DNA follows: TGTGCCAGCAGTGGACAGTGGAACACCGGGGAGCTGTTTTTT. The chain recombines TRBV6-1 with TRBJ2-2; TRBD1 might be the D (5 bases). Germline V gene data show CDR1 as MNHNS and CDR2 as SASEGT. The CDR3 is made up of 14 amino acids. The V gene lost 4 bases and the J gene lost 1 base, with 7 bases spanning the gap.